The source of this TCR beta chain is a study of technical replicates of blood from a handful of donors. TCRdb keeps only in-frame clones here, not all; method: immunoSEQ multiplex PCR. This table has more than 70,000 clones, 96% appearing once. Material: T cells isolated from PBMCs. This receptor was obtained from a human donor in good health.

DNA for the CDR3: TGCAGCGGTGGGGACAGGAATGGCAACGAGCAGTACTTC. Amino acids: CSGGDRNGNEQYF. The chain is built from TRBV29-1 and TRBJ2-7, with 8 positions matching TRBD1. Per the germline V gene, CDR1 is SQVTM and CDR2 is ANQGSEA. The CDR3 contains 13 residues. Unmatched junction bases numbered 10, after V lost 7 bases and J lost 5 bases.